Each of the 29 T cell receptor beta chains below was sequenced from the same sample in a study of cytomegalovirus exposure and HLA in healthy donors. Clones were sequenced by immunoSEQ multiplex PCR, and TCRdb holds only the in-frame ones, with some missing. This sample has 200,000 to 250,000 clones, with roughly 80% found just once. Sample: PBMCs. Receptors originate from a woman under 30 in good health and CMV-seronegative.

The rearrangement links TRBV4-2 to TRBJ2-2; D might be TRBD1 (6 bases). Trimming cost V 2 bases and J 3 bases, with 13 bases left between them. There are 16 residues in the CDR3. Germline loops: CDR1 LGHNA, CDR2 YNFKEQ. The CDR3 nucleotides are TGTGCCAGCAGCCAACCCTCAGGGGACCACACCGGGGAGCTGTTTTTT. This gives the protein CASSQPSGDHTGELFF.

The CDR3 DNA reads as TGTGCCAGCAGCCTCCAACCCCAGGGCACAGGGAGCGCTGGGGCCAACGTCCTGACTTTC. Translated: CASSLQPQGTGSAGANVLTF. The rearrangement joins TRBV7-3 to TRBJ2-6, with a tentative D call TRBD1 (6 bases). The V gene's germline CDR1 is SGHTA and CDR2 FQGTGA. There are 20 residues in the CDR3. Trimming took off 5 bases at V and 2 bases at J, with 25 bases between the two ends.

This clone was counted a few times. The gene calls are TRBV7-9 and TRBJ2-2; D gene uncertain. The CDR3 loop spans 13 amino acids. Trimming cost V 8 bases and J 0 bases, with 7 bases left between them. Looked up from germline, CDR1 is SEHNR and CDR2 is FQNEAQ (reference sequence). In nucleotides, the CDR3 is TGTGCCAGCGACCCCACGAACACCGGGGAGCTGTTTTTT. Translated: CASDPTNTGELFF. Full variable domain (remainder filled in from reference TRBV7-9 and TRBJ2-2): DTGVSQNPRHKITKRGQNVTFRCDPISEHNRLYWYRQTLGQGPEFLTYFQNEAQLEKSRLLSDRFSAERPKGSFSTLEIQRTEQGDSAMYLCASDPTNTGELFFGEGSRLTVL.

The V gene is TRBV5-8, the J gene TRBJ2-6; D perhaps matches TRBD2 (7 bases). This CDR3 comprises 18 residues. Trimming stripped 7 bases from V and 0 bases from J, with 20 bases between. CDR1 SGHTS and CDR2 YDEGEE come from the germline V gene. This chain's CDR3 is CASRGAGLSLSGANVLTF. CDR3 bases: TGTGCCAGCCGGGGGGCAGGGCTGTCTCTCTCTGGGGCCAACGTCCTGACTTTC. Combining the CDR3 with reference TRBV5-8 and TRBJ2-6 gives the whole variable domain EAGVTQSPTHLIKTRGQQATLRCSPISGHTSVYWYQQALGLGLQFLLWYDEGEERNRGNFPPRFSGRQFPNYSSELNVNALELEDSALYLCASRGAGLSLSGANVLTFGAGSRLTVL.

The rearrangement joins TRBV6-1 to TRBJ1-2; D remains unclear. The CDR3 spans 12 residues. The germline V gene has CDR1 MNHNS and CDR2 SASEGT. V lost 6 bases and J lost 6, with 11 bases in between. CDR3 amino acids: CASRVHENGYTF. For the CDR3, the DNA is TGTGCCAGCAGAGTACACGAAAATGGCTACACCTTC.

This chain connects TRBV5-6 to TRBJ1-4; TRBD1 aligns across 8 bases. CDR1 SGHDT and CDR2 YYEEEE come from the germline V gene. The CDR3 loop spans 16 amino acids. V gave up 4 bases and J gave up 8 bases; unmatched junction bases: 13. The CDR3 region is CASSLMIRDRSEKLFF. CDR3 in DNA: TGTGCCAGCAGCCTGATGATCCGGGACAGGAGCGAAAAACTGTTTTTT. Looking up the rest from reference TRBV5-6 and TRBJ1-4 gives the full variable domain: DAGVTQSPTHLIKTRGQQVTLRCSPKSGHDTVSWYQQALGQGPQFIFQYYEEEERQRGNFPDRFSGHQFPNYSSELNVNALLLGDSALYLCASSLMIRDRSEKLFFGSGTQLSVL.

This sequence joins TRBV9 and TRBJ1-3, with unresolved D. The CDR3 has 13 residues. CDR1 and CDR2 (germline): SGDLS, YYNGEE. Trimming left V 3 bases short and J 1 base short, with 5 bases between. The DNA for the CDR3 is TGTGCCAGCAGCGGAGAGTCTGGAAACACCATATATTTT. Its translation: CASSGESGNTIYF.

Here the CDR3 DNA reads TGCAGCGTTGAGGACAGGGGCGATGAGCAGTTCTTC. This gives the protein CSVEDRGDEQFF. The chain recombines TRBV29-1 with TRBJ2-1; 9 bases align to TRBD1. Trimming took 3 bases from V and 8 from J; bases not matched to a gene: 2. Per the germline V gene, CDR1 is SQVTM and CDR2 is ANQGSEA. There are 12 residues in the CDR3.

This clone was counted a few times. DNA of the CDR3: TGCGCCAGCAGCCAAGTACCGCTAGCTAACTATGGCTACACCTTC. The encoded protein is CASSQVPLANYGYTF. The chain links TRBV4-1 to TRBJ1-2; D gene unclear. The CDR3 covers 15 residues. CDR1 and CDR2 from the germline V gene are MGHRA and YSYEKL. V was pared by 1 base and J by 0 bases, with 9 bases between.

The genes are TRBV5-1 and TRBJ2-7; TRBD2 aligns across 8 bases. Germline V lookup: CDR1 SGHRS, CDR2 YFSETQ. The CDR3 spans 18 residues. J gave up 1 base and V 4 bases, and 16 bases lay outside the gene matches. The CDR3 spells CASSEGVPTSVSSYEQYF. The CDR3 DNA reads TGCGCCAGCAGCGAGGGGGTTCCGACTAGCGTATCATCCTACGAGCAGTACTTC.

The CDR3 nucleotides are TGCGCCAGCAGCCAAGATGGGACACGCAGGGATGGCTACACCTTC. Translated, it gives CASSQDGTRRDGYTF. The V call is TRBV4-1, the J call TRBJ1-2, with D possibly matching TRBD1 (6 bases). CDR1 is MGHRA, CDR2 YSYEKL, per germline. The V gene lost 0 bases and the J gene lost 6 bases, with 14 bases spanning the gap. The CDR3 extends over 15 amino acids.

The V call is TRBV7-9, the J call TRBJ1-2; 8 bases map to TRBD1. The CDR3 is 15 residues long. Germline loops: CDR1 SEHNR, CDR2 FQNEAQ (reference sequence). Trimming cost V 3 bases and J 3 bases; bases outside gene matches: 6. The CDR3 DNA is TGTGCCAGCAGCTTGAAGACAGGGGCCGACTATGGCTACACCTTC. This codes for CASSLKTGADYGYTF.

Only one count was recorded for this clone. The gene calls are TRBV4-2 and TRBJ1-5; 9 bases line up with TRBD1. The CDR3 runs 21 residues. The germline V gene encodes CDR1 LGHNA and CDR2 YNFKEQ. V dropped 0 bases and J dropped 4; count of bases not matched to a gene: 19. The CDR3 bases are TGTGCCAGCAGCCAAGATGTTGGGGAAGTTTATTCCGGGACAGGGAATCAGCCCCAGCATTTT. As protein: CASSQDVGEVYSGTGNQPQHF.

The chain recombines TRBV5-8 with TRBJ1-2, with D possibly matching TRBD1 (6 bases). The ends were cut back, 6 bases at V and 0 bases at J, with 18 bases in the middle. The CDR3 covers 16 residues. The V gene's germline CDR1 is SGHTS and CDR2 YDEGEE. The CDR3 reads CASTFYETGSNYGYTF. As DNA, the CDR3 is TGTGCCAGCACCTTCTACGAGACAGGCTCTAACTATGGCTACACCTTC. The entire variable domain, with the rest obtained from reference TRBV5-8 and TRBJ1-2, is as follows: EAGVTQSPTHLIKTRGQQATLRCSPISGHTSVYWYQQALGLGLQFLLWYDEGEERNRGNFPPRFSGRQFPNYSSELNVNALELEDSALYLCASTFYETGSNYGYTFGSGTRLTVV.

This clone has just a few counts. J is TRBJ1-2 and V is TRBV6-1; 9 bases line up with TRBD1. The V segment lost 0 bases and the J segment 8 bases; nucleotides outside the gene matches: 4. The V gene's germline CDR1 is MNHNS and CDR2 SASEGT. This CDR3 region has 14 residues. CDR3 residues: CASSEAGTGKGYTF. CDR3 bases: TGTGCCAGCAGTGAAGCCGGGACAGGGAAGGGCTACACCTTC.

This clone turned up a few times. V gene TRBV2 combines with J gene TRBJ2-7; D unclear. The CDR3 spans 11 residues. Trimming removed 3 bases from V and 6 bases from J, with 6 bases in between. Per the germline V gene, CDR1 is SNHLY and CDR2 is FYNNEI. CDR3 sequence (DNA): TGTGCCAGCAGTGACGGTGGCGAGCAGTACTTC. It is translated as CASSDGGEQYF.

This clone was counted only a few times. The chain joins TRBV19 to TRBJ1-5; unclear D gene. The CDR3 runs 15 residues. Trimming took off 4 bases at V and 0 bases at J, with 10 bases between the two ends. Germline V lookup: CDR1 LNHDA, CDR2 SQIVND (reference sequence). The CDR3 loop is CASSNRAGSNQPQHF. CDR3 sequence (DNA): TGTGCCAGTAGTAATCGGGCGGGTAGCAATCAGCCCCAGCATTTT.

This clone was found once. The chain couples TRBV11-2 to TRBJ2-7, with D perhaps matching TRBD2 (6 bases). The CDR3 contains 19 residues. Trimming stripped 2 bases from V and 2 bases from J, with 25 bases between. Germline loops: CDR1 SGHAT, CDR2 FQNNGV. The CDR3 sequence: CASSLPSVQASGTPYEQYF. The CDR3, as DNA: TGTGCCAGCAGCTTACCCTCTGTGCAGGCGTCAGGGACTCCCTACGAGCAGTACTTC.

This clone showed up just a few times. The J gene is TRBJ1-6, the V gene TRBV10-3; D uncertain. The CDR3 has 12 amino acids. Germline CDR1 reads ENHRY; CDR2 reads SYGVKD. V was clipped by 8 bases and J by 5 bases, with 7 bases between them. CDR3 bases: TGTGCCATCGCGGCAGATAATTCACCCCTCCACTTT. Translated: CAIAADNSPLHF.

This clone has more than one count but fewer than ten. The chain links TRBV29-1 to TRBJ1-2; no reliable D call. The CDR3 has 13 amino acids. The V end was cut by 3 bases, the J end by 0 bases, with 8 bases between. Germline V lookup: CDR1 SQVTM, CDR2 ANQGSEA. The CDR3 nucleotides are TGCAGCGTTGATCCAGAAGCTAACTATGGCTACACCTTC. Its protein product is CSVDPEANYGYTF. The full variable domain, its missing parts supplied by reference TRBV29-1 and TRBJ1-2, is SAVISQKPSRDICQRGTSLTIQCQVDSQVTMMFWYRQQPGQSLTLIATANQGSEATYESGFVIDKFPISRPNLTFSTLTVSNMSPEDSSIYLCSVDPEANYGYTFGSGTRLTVV.

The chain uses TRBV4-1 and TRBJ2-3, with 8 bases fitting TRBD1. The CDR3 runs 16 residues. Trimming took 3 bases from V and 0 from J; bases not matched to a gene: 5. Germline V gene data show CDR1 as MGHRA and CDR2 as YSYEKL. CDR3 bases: TGCGCCAGCAGCCAGTCAGGGGGCCCTAGCACAGATACGCAGTATTTT. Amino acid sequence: CASSQSGGPSTDTQYF.

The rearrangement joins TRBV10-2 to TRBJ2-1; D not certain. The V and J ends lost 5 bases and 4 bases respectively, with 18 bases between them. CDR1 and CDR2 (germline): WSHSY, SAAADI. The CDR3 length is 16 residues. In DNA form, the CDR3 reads TGCGCCAGCAGTCTATCGGACGGTCGTCAGTACAATGAGCAGTTCTTC. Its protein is CASSLSDGRQYNEQFF.

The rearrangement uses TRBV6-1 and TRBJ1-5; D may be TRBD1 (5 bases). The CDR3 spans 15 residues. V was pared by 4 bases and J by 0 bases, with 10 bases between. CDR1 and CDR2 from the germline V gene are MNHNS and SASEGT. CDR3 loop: CASSGDSTSNQPQHF. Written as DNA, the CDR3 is TGTGCCAGCAGTGGCGACAGTACTAGCAATCAGCCCCAGCATTTT.

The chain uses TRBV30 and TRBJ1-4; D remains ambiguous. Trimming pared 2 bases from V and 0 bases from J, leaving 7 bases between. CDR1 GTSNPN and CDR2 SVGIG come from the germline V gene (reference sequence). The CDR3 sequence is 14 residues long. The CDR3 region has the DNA TGTGCCTGGAGTCCAGACGCAACTAATGAAAAACTGTTTTTT. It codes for CAWSPDATNEKLFF.

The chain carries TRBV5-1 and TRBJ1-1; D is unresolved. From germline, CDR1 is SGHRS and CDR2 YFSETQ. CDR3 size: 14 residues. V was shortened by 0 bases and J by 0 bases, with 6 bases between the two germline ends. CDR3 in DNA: TGCGCCAGCAGCTTGGGGGCCCTGAACACTGAAGCTTTCTTT. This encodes CASSLGALNTEAFF.

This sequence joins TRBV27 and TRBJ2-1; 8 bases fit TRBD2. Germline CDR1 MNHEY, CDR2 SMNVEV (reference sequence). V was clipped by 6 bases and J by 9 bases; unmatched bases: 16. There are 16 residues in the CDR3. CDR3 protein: CASSPLTGLVGSEQFF. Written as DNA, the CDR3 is TGTGCCAGCAGCCCATTAACGGGACTAGTTGGGAGTGAGCAGTTCTTC.

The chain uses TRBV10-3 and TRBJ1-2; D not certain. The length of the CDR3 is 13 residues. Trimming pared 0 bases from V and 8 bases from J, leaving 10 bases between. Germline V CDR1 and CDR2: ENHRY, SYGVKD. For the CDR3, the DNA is TGTGCCATCAGTGAGTCGAGTTGGAGCGGCTACACCTTC. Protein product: CAISESSWSGYTF.

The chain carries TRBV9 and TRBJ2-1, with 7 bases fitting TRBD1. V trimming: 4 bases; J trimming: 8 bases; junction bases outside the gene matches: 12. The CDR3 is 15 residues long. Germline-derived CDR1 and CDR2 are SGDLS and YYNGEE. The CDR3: CASSLTTGKVDEQFF. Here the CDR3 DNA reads TGTGCCAGCAGCTTGACGACAGGGAAGGTCGATGAGCAGTTCTTC.

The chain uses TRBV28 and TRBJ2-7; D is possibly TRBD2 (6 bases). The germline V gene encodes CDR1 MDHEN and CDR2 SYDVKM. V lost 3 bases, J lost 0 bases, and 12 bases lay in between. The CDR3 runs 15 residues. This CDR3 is CASSFGGTASYEQYF. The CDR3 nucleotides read TGTGCCAGCAGTTTCGGAGGGACGGCCTCCTACGAGCAGTACTTC.